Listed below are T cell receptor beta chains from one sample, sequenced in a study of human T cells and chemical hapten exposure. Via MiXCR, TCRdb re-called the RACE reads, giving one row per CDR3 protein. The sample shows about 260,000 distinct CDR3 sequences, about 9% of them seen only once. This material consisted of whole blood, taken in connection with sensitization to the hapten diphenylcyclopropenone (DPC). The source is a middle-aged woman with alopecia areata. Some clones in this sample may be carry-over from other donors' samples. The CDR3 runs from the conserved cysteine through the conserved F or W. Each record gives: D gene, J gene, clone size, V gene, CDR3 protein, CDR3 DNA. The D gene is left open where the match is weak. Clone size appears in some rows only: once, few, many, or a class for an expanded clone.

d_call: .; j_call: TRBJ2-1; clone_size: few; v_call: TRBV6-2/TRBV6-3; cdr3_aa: CASSPSPGGAKYYNEQFF; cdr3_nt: TGTGCCAGCAGTCCTAGCCCTGGGGGGGCGAAATACTACAATGAGCAGTTCTTC
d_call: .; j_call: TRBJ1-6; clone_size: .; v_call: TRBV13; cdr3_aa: CASSLRSQGYNSPLHF; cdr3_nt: TGTGCCAGCAGCTTAAGATCGCAGGGTTACAATTCACCCCTCCACTTT
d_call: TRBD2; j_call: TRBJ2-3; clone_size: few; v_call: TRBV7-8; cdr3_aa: CASSLRRDYTDTQYF; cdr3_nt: TGTGCCAGCAGCTTACGCAGGGACTACACAGATACGCAGTATTTT
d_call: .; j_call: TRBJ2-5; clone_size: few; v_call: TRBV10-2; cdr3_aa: CASSAPGLQETQYF; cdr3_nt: TGCGCCAGCAGTGCGCCGGGTTTACAAGAGACCCAGTACTTC
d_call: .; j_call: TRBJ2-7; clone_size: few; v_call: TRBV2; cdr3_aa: CASTTGFRQYF; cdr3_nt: TGTGCCAGCACCACTGGATTCCGGCAGTACTTC
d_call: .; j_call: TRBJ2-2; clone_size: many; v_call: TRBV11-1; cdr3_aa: CASSLTLGNTGELFF; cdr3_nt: TGTGCCAGCAGCTTAACTCTAGGCAACACCGGGGAGCTGTTTTTT
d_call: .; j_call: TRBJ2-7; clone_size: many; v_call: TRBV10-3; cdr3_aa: CAIADWAYEQYF; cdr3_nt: TGTGCCATCGCTGACTGGGCGTACGAGCAGTACTTC
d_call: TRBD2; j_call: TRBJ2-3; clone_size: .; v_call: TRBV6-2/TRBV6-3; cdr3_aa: CASSFRPGEGRTDTQYF; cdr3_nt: TGTGCCAGCAGTTTTCGGCCCGGGGAGGGGCGGACAGATACGCAGTATTTT
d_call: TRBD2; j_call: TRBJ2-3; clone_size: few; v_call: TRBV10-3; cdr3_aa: CAIWRENKVDTQYF; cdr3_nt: TGTGCCATCTGGCGGGAGAATAAGGTAGATACGCAGTATTTT
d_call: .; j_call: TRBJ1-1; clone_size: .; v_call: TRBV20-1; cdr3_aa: CNVPGAGNTEAFF; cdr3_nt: TGCAATGTGCCAGGGGCTGGGAACACTGAAGCTTTCTTT
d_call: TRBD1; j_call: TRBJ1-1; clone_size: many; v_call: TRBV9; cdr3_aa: CASSVGAEQGVTEAFF; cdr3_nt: TGTGCCAGCAGCGTAGGGGCCGAACAGGGGGTAACTGAAGCTTTCTTT
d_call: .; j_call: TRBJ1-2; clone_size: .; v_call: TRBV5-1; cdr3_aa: CASSLREPNYGYTF; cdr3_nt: TGCGCCAGCAGCTTGAGGGAGCCGAACTATGGCTACACCTTC
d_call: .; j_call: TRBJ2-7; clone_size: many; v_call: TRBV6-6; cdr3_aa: CASASSYEQYF; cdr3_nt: TGTGCCAGCGCCTCCTCCTACGAGCAGTACTTC
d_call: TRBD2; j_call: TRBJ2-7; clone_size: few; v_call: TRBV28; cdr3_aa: CASSSRLAGDGPYF; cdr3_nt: TGTGCCAGCAGTTCACGACTAGCGGGAGACGGTCCGTACTTC
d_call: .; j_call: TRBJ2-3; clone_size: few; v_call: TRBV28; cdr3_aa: CASRPEAVGRGWTDTQYF; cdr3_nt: TGTGCCAGCCGCCCGGAAGCCGTCGGCCGGGGTTGGACAGATACGCAGTATTTT
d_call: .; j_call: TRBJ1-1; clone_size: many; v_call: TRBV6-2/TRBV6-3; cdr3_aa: CASSSALREAFF; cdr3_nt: TGTGCCAGCAGTTCTGCCCTTAGGGAAGCTTTCTTT
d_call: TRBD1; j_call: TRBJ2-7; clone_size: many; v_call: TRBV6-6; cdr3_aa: CASRGTANSYEQYF; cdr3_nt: TGTGCCAGCAGAGGGACAGCTAATTCCTACGAGCAGTACTTC
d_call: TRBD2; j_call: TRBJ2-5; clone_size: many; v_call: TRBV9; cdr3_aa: CASIALAVQETQYF; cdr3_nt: TGTGCCAGCATTGCCCTAGCGGTCCAAGAGACCCAGTACTTC
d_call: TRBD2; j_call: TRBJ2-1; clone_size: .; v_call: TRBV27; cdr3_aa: CASSLGTSGLNEQFF; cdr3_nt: TGTGCCAGCAGTTTAGGGACTAGCGGCCTCAATGAGCAGTTCTTC
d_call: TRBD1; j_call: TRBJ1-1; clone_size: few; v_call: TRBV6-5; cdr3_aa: CASSYGTGVTEAFF; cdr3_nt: TGTGCCAGCAGTTACGGGACAGGGGTGACTGAAGCTTTCTTT
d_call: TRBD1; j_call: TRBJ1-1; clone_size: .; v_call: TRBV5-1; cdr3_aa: CASSWEPTGATEAFF; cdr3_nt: TGCGCCAGCAGCTGGGAACCAACAGGGGCCACTGAAGCTTTCTTT
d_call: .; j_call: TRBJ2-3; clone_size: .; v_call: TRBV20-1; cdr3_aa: CSARKLDSTDTQYF; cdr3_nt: TGCAGTGCTAGAAAGCTGGACAGCACAGATACGCAGTATTTT
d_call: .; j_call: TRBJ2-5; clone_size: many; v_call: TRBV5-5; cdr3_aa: CASSWGRSQETQYF; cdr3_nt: TGTGCCAGCAGTTGGGGCCGGAGCCAAGAGACCCAGTACTTC
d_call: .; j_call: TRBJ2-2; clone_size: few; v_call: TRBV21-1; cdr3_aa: CASSTNGAGELFF; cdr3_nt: TGTGCCAGCAGCACTAATGGGGCCGGGGAGCTGTTTTTT
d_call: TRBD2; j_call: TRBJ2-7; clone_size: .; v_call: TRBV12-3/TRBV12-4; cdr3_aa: CASRASGSGHEQYF; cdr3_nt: TGTGCCAGCAGGGCTAGCGGGAGCGGCCACGAGCAGTACTTC
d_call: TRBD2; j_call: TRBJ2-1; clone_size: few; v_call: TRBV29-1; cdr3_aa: CSLILAGGSYNEQFF; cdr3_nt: TGCAGCTTGATTCTAGCGGGGGGCTCCTACAATGAGCAGTTCTTC
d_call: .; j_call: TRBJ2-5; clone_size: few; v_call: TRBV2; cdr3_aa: CASSLIKETQYF; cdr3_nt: TGTGCCAGCAGCCTAATTAAAGAGACCCAGTACTTC
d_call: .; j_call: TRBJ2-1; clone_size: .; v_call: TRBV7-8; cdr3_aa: CASSLGSSRLVNEQFF; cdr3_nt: TGTGCCAGCAGCTTAGGGTCGTCTAGGCTAGTCAATGAGCAGTTCTTC
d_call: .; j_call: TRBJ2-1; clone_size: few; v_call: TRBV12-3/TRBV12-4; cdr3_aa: CASSRPPGYNEQFF; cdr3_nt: TGTGCCAGCAGCCGACCTCCGGGGTACAATGAGCAGTTCTTC
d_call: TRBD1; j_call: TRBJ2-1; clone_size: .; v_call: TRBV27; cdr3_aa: CASSLASGGLRQFF; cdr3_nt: TGTGCCAGCAGTCTCGCCTCAGGGGGCCTTAGGCAGTTCTTC
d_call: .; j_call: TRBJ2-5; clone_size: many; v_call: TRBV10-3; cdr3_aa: CAISGADQETQYF; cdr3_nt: TGTGCCATCAGTGGGGCAGACCAAGAGACCCAGTACTTC
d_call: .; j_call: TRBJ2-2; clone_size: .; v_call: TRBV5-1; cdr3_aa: CASSLQRQNTGELFF; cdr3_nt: TGCGCCAGCAGCTTGCAGCGCCAGAACACCGGGGAGCTGTTTTTT
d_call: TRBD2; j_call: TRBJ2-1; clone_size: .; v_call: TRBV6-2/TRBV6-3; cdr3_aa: CASSYLTSGGEQFF; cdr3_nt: TGTGCCAGCAGTTACTTGACTAGCGGGGGCGAGCAGTTCTTC
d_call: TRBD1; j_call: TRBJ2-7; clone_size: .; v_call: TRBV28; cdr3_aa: CASSPGTVDYEQYF; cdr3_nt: TGTGCCAGCAGTCCCGGGACAGTAGACTACGAGCAGTACTTC
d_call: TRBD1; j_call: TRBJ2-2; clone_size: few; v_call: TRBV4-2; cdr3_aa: CASSGQDPTGELFF; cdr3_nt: TGTGCCAGCAGCGGACAGGACCCCACCGGGGAGCTGTTTTTT
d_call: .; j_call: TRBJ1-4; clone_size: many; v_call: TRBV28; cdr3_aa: CASLRQLNEKLFF; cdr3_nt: TGTGCCAGCCTCAGGCAGCTGAATGAAAAACTGTTTTTT
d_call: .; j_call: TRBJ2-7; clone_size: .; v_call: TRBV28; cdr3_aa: CASSPWAEASYEQYF; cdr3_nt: TGTGCCAGCAGCCCATGGGCTGAGGCCTCCTACGAGCAGTACTTC
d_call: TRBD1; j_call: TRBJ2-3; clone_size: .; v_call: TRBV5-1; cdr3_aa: CASSSLDRATDTQYF; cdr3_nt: TGCGCCAGCAGCTCCCTCGACAGGGCAACAGATACGCAGTATTTT
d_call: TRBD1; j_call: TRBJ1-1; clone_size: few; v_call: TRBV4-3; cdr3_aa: CASSPGTGTEAFF; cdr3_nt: TGCGCCAGCAGCCCCGGGACAGGCACTGAAGCTTTCTTT
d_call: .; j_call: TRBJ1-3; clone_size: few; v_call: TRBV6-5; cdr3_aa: CASSYSDGLIGNTIYF; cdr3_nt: TGTGCCAGCAGTTACTCAGACGGTCTAATTGGAAACACCATATATTTT
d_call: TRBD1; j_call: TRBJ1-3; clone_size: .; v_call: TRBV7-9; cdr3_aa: CASSRTGKGNTIYF; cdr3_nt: TGTGCCAGCAGCCGGACAGGGAAAGGAAACACCATATATTTT
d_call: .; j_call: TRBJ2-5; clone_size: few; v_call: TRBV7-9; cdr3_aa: CASSLSRGYQETQYF; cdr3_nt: TGTGCCAGCAGCTTAAGTAGGGGGTACCAAGAGACCCAGTACTTC
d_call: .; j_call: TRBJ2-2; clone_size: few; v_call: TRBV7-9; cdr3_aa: CASSADSNAGELFF; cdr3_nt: TGTGCCAGCAGCGCGGACTCTAACGCCGGGGAGCTGTTTTTT
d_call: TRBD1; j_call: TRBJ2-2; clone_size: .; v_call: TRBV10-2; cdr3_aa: CATLQGANAGELFF; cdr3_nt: TGCGCCACACTACAGGGGGCAAACGCCGGGGAGCTGTTTTTT
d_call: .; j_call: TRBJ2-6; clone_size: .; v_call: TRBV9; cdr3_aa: CASSAQGSGANVLTF; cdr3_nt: TGTGCCAGCAGCGCTCAGGGCTCTGGGGCCAACGTCCTGACTTTC
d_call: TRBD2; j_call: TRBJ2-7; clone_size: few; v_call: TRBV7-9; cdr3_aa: CASSLGGSIHEQYF; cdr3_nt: TGTGCCAGCAGCTTAGGCGGGAGTATTCACGAGCAGTACTTC
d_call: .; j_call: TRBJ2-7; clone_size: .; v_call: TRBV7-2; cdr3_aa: CASSLARGPYYEQYF; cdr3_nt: TGTGCCAGCAGCTTAGCGCGGGGGCCCTATTACGAGCAGTACTTC
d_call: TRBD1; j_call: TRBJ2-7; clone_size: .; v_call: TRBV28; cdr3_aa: CASRPGDRVRNEQYF; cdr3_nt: TGTGCCAGCAGGCCCGGGGACAGGGTCCGGAACGAGCAGTACTTC